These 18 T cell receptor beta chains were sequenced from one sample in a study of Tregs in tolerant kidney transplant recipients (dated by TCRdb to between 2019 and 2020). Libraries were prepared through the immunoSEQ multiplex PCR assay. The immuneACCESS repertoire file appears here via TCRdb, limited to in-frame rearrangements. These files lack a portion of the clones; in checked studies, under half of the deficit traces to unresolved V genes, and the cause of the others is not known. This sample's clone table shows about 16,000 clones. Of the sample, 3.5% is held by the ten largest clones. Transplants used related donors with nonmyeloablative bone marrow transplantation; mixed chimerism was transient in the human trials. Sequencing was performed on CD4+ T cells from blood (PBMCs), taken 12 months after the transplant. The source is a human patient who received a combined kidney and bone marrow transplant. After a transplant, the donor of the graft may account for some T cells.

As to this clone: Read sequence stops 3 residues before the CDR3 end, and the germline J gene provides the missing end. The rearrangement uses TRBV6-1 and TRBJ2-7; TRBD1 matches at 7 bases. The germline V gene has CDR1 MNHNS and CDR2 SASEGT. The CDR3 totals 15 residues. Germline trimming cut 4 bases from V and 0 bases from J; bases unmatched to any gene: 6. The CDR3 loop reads CASSGSRTGSYEQYF. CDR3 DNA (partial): TGTGCCAGCAGTGGATCACGGACAGGCTCCTACGAG.

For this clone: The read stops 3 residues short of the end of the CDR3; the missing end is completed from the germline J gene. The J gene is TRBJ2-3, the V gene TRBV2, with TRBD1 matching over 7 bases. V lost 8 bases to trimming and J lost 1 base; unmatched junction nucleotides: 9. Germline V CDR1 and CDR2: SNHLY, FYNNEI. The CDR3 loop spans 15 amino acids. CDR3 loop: CASAEGQGGTDTQYF. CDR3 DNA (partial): TGTGCCAGCGCCGAGGGGCAGGGGGGCACAGATACG.

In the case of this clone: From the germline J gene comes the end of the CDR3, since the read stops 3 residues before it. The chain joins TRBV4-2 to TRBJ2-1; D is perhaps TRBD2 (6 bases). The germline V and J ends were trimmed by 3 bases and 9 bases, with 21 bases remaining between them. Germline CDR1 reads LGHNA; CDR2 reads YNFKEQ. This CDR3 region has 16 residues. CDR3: CASSHARDSSGGEQFF. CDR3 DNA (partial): TGTGCCAGCAGCCATGCTAGGGACTCCTCCGGGGGTGAG.

The CDR3 spells CASSQQGGNTEAFF. CDR3 bases read: TGTGCCAGCAGCCAACAGGGTGGGAACACTGAA. The chain uses TRBV7-9 and TRBJ1-1, with D possibly being TRBD1 (6 bases). The read gets to within 3 residues of the CDR3 end, and the germline J gene fills in the rest. Trimming removed 5 bases from V and 1 base from J, with 11 bases in between. CDR1 and CDR2 from the germline V gene are SEHNR and FQNEAQ (reference sequence). The CDR3 totals 14 residues.

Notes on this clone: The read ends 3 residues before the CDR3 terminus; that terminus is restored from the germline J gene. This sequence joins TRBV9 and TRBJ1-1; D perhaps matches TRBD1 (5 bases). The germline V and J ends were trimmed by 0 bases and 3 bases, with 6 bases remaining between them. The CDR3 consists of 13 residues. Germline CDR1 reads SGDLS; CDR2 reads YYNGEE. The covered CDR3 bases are TGTGCCAGCAGCGTAGCCAGGGACACTGAA. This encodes CASSVARDTE. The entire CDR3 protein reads CASSVARDTEAFF.

CDR3 DNA, as far as it was read: TGTGCCAGCAGCTTGAATCCAGGGGATGGC. Protein sequence: CASSLNPGDG. The full-length CDR3 reads as CASSLNPGDGYTF. The rearrangement uses TRBV7-2 and TRBJ1-2; D might be TRBD1 (6 bases). The CDR3 extends 3 residues past the end of the read, so its final part is completed from the germline J gene. The CDR3 has 13 residues. The V end lost 3 bases, the J end lost 6 bases, and 11 bases lay between the germline ends. Germline assignment: CDR1 SGHTA and CDR2 FQGNSA.

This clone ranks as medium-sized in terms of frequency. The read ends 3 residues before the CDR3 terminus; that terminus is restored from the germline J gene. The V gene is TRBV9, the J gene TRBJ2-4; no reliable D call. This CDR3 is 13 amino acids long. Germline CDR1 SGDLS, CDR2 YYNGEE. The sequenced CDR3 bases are TGTGCCAGCAGCGTACTCGACAAGGCCCCT. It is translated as CASSVLDKAP. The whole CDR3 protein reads CASSVLDKAPQYF. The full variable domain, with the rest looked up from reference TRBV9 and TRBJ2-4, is DSGVTQTPKHLITATGQRVTLRCSPRSGDLSVYWYQQSLDQGLQFLIQYYNGEERAKGNILERFSAQQFPDLHSELNLSSLELGDSALYFCASSVLDKAPQYFGAGTRLSVL.

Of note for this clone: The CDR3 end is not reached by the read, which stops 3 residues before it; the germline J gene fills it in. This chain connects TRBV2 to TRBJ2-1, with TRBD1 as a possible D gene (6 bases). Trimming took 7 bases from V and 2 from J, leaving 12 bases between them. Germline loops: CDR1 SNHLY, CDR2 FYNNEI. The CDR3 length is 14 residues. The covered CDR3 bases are TGTGCCAGCAATTTTGACAGGACCTACAATGAG. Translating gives CASNFDRTYNE. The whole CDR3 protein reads CASNFDRTYNEQFF. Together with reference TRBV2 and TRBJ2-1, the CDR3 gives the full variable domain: EPEVTQTPSHQVTQMGQEVILRCVPISNHLYFYWYRQILGQKVEFLVSFYNNEISEKSEIFDDQFSVERPDGSNFTLKIRSTKLEDSAMYFCASNFDRTYNEQFFGPGTRLTVL.

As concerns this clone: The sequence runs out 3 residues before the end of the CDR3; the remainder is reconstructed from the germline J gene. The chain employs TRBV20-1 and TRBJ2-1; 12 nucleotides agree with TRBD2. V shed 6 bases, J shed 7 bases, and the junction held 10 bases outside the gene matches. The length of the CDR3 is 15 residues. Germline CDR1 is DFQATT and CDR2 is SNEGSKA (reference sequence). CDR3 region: CSATLAGGPRNEQFF. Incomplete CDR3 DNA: TGCAGTGCCACCCTAGCGGGAGGGCCAAGAAATGAG.

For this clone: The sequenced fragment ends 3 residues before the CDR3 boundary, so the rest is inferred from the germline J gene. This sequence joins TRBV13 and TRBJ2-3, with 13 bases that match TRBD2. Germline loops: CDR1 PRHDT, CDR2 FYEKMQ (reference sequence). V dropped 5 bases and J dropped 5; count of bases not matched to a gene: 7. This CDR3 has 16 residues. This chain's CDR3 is CASSPPGLAGVDTQYF. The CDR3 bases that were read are TGTGCCAGCAGCCCCCCCGGACTAGCGGGAGTAGATACG.

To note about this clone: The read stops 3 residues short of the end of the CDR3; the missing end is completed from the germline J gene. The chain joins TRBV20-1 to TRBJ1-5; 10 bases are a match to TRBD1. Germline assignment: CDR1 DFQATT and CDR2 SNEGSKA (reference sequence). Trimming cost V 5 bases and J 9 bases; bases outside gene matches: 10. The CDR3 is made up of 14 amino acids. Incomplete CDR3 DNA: TGCAGTGCTCCACGAGACAGGGGGCTCGGGCCC. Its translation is CSAPRDRGLGP. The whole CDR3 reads CSAPRDRGLGPQHF.

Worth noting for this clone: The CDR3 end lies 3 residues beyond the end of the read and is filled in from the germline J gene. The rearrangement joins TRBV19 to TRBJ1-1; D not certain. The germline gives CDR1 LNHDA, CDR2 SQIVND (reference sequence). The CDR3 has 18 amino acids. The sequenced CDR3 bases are TGTGCCAGTAGTATGGTGACTAGCGAGATTCTCCACACAGATACG. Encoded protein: CASSMVTSEILHTDT. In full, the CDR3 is CASSMVTSEILHTDTAFF.

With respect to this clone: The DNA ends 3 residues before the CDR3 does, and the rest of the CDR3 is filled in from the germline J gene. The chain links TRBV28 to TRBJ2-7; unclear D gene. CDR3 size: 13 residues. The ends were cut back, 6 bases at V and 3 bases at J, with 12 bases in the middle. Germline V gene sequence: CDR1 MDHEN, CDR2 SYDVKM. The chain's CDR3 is CASSMTPHYEQYF. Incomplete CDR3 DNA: TGTGCCAGCAGCATGACACCCCACTACGAG.

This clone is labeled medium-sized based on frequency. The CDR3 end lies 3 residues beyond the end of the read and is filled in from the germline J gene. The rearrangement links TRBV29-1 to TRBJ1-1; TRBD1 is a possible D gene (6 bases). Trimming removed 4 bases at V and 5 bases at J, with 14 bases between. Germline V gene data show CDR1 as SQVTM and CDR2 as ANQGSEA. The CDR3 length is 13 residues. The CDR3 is CSVVTRGGTEAFF. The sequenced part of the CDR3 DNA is TGCAGCGTTGTTACCAGGGGCGGGACTGAA.

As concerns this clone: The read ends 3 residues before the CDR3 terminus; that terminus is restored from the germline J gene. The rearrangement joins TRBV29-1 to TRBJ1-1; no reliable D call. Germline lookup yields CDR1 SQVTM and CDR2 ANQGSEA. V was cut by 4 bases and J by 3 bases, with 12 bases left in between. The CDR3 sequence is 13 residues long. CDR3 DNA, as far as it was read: TGCAGCGTTGTTGCGGGTTTGTACACTGAA. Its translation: CSVVAGLYTE. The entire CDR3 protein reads CSVVAGLYTEAFF.

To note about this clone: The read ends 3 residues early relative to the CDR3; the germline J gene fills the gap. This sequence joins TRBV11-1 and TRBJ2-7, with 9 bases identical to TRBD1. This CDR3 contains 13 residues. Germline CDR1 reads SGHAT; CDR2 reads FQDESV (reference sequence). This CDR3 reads CAPPRTGENEQYF. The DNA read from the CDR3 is TGTGCTCCACCTCGGACAGGGGAGAACGAG.

CDR3 region: CSVKKGGLASEQYF. The DNA read from the CDR3 is TGCAGCGTTAAAAAAGGGGGACTAGCTTCCGAG. V gene TRBV29-1 combines with J gene TRBJ2-7, with 9 positions matching TRBD2. From the germline J gene comes the end of the CDR3, since the read stops 3 residues before it. Per the germline V gene, CDR1 is SQVTM and CDR2 is ANQGSEA. The V and J ends lost 5 bases and 6 bases, in that order; junction bases with no gene match: 11. The CDR3 contains 14 residues.

The sequenced part of the CDR3 DNA is TGCGCCAGCAGCTGGGACATCTCTGGGGCCAACGTC. This translates into CASSWDISGANV. The full CDR3 reads CASSWDISGANVLTF. V gene TRBV5-1 combines with J gene TRBJ2-6; D may be TRBD1 (6 bases). Coverage ceases 3 residues before the CDR3 finishes, and the germline J gene fills in the end. Trimming took off 3 bases at V and 0 bases at J, with 7 bases between the two ends. The germline CDR1 and CDR2 sequences are SGHRS and YFSETQ. The CDR3 has 15 residues.